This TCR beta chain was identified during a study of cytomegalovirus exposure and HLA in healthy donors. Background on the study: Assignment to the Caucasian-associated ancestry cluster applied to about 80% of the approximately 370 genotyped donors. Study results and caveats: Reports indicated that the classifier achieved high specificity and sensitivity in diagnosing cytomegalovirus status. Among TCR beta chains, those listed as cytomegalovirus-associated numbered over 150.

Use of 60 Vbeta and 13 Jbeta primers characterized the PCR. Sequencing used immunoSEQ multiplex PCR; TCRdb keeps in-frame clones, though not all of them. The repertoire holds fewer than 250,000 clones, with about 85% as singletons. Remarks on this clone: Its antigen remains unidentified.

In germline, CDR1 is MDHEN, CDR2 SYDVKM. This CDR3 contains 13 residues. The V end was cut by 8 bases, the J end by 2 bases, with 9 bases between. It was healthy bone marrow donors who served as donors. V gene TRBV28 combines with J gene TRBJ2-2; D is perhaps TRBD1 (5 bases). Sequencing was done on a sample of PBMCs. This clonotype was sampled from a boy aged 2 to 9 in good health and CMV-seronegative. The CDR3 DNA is TGTGCCAGCCTGACAGTAAACACCGGGGAGCTGTTTTTT. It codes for CASLTVNTGELFF.